This T cell receptor beta chain was sequenced during a study of T cells in Graves' hyperthyroidism and ophthalmopathy. In the study overall: Prior to any treatment, at the point of initial diagnosis, peripheral blood was collected. Findings and limits, study-wide: The model made its ophthalmopathy prediction, and onset followed a median about 5.9 months later.

RNA transcripts yielded amplified TCR beta CDR3 regions. The TCR CDR3 first-round RT-PCR relied on the HTBI primer set. TCRdb re-called the multiplex PCR reads through MiXCR, storing one row per CDR3 protein. The sample lists 500,000 to 550,000 distinct CDR3 sequences; just under 20% were seen once. The CDR3 contains 11 residues. V dropped 7 bases and J dropped 6 bases, with 8 bases sitting between them. On the basis of clinical symptoms, serum thyroxine and TRAb, thyroid ultrasound and orbital computed tomography, diagnoses were made. The PBMCs were taken from over 9.5 ml of fresh peripheral blood. This clonotype occurred many times. Its antigen remains unknown.

The chain employs TRBV12-3 or TRBV12-4 and TRBJ2-3; perhaps D is TRBD1 or TRBD2 (5 bases each). The sample consisted of blood. The TCR originated in a man in his forties or fifties with Graves' ophthalmopathy. The CDR3 DNA reads TGTGCCAGCAAATGGGGGGATACGCAGTATTTT. Amino acid sequence: CASKWGDTQYF.